Detailed here is one T cell receptor beta chain. This clonotype has just a few counts. There is no known antigen for this receptor. No base quality information exists; no much larger clone differs at one position. V trim: 0 bases; J trim: 5 bases; unmatched bases: 7. Reading from cysteine to phenylalanine, the CDR3 counts 16 amino acids. CDR3 DNA only is kept here, 48 bases in frame from base 1. Based on the germline V gene, the CDR1 and CDR2 sequences are SGHTS and YDEGEE. This entry is derived from a study of T-cell memory formation after mild COVID-19 (dated by TCRdb to the early 2020s). Regarding the complete study: TCR sequence clusters from the two donors were largely donor specific. In a couple of donors, T-cell clones that expanded and contracted after mild COVID-19 were tracked by sequencing TCRalpha and TCRbeta repertoires over time. Two young, previously healthy adult volunteers made up the cohort, one male and one female.

PBMCs were isolated by Ficoll-Paque density gradient centrifugation. TCRdb names Illumina NovaSeq 6000 as the instrument used. TCRalpha and TCRbeta cDNA libraries were built by 5'RACE with constant-segment primers, adding sample barcodes and unique molecular identifiers. Trizol reagent was used to extract RNA from every sample. Amplification of the libraries took two PCR steps, and the second step added a second sample barcode plus Illumina TruSeq adapters. Libraries were sequenced on an Illumina NovaSeq with 2 x 150 bp paired-end reads. As for the original processing: Reads were demultiplexed and collapsed into UMI-guided consensus sequences with migec v1.2.7. Using mixcr v2.1.11, the UMI consensuses were aligned to TRA and TRB V and J templates and assembled into clonotypes. A clonotype was counted as expanded or contracted only when both edgeR and NoisET called the clonotype significant, with the noise models trained on biological replicates. For edgeR calls, a false discovery rate-adjusted p below 0.01 and a log2 fold-change threshold of 1 were applied. PCA with hierarchical clustering of max-normalized trajectories of the 1000 most abundant clonotypes was used as exploratory dynamics analysis. Separately sequenced CD4+ and CD8+ repertoires were used to assign the CD4 or CD8 phenotype of responding clones. TCRdb reprocessing: public reads trimmed at Q25 with fastp, clones called with MiXCR, in-frame beta chains kept. Identical CDR3 proteins give one entry, which carries the most common genes and DNA. Clone size and V and J calls follow TCRdb, not the original study. The sample has roughly 300,000 distinct CDR3 sequences on record, 7.5% to 9.5% of them singletons. The top ten hold 22% of the sample.

The full study reports these points: SARS-CoV-2 specificity of the second-wave clones peaking on day 37 was not confirmed. Only two mild cases were covered by the study, and larger cohorts that include severe cases with pre-infection samples were considered necessary. Contracting CD4+ clones appeared mostly in the CM and EM memory subsets, whereas CD8+ clones were enriched in EMRA. Some responding clones were found in pre-infection memory, which suggests that pre-existing cross-reactive memory T cells took part in the SARS-CoV-2 response. From day 15 to 85, contracting clones showed balanced CD4/CD8 phenotypes, whereas a second wave of clones that expanded from day 15 to 37 leaned towards CD4+.

This clonotype was sampled from a man younger than 35 who had mild COVID-19 (a few samples of this study predate the infection). The sample titles of this study are shuffled in the database, so cell type and time point are left out; the donor was told from shared clones. The chain joins TRBV5-8 to TRBJ2-5, and TRBD2 matches 10 of the central bases. Sequenced: PBMCs or a T cell subset sorted from them (not recorded which). At the DNA level, the sequence is TGTGCCAGCAGCTTGGGGCTAGCGGGGGATGTGGAGACCCAGTACTTC. It encodes CASSLGLAGDVETQYF.